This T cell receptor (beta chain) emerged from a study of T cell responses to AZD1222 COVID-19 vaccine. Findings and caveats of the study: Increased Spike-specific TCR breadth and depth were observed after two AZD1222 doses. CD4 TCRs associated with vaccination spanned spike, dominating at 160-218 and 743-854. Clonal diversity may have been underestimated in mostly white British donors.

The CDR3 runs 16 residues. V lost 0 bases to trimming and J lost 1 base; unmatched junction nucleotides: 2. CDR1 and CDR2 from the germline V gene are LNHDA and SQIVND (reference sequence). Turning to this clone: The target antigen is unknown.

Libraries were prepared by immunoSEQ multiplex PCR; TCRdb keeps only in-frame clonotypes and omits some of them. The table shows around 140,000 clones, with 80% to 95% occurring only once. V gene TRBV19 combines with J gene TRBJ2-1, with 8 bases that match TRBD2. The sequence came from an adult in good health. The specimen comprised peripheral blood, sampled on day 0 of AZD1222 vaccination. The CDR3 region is CASSIDAGGSYNEQFF. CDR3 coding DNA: TGTGCCAGTAGTATAGATGCGGGAGGTTCCTACAATGAGCAGTTCTTC. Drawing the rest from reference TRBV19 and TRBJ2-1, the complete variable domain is DGGITQSPKYLFRKEGQNVTLSCEQNLNHDAMYWYRQDPGQGLRLIYYSQIVNDFQKGDIAEGYSVSREKKESFPLTVTSAQKNPTAFYLCASSIDAGGSYNEQFFGPGTRLTVL.